One and the same sample provided the 8 T cell receptor beta chains below, sequenced in a study of Ad26.COV2.S vaccination and SARS-CoV-2 variants. Specified treatment: some 19 received Ad26.COV2.S at low or high dose, single or two shots; about 5 received placebo; per-sample allocation not given. The investigators took samples on day 63 after the first vaccine or placebo injection. Assay: immunoSEQ multiplex PCR; the TCRdb copy retains only in-frame clones and omits some. The table includes around 340,000 clones, roughly 90% detected once. The sample in question was peripheral blood, obtained in a trial of Ad26.COV2.S vaccine versus placebo. The source of these receptors is a person aged 18-60 years who received the Ad26.COV2.S COVID-19 vaccine or a placebo.

The chain carries TRBV5-6 and TRBJ1-5; D not certain. This CDR3 is 13 amino acids long. V lost 4 bases and J 4 bases, leaving 9 bases between the germline ends. The germline V gene has CDR1 SGHDT and CDR2 YYEEEE. The CDR3: CASSRGVNQPQHF. For the CDR3, the DNA is TGTGCCAGCAGCCGAGGAGTTAATCAGCCCCAGCATTTT.

The V and J genes are TRBV11-3 and TRBJ1-1; the D gene is possibly TRBD1 (6 bases). V was cut by 1 base and J by 1 base, with 13 bases left in between. The length of the CDR3 is 16 residues. Per germline, CDR1 SGHNT and CDR2 YENEEA. The DNA for the CDR3 is TGTGCCAGCAGCTTAGGGGGGCGGGCTGCGAACACTGAAGCTTTCTTT. Translated: CASSLGGRAANTEAFF.

The V call is TRBV5-5, the J call TRBJ2-7; 11 bases agree with TRBD1. J lost 3 bases, V lost 4 bases, and 0 bases had no gene match. This CDR3 spans 13 amino acids. From germline, CDR1 is SGHKS and CDR2 YYEKEE (reference sequence). CDR3 sequence: CASSGTGGYEQYF. CDR3 sequence (DNA): TGTGCCAGCAGCGGGACAGGGGGCTACGAGCAGTACTTC.

This clone showed up just a few times. V and J are TRBV2 and TRBJ1-3, with D maybe TRBD1 (6 bases). V was trimmed by 6 bases and J by 3 bases, leaving 12 bases between them. The germline gives CDR1 SNHLY, CDR2 FYNNEI. The CDR3 consists of 14 residues. CDR3 nucleotide sequence: TGTGCCAGCAGGCAGGGGAAGGGTGGAAACACCATATATTTT. Protein sequence: CASRQGKGGNTIYF.

The chain joins TRBV6-6 to TRBJ1-1, with TRBD1 matching 7 bases. Germline V gene data show CDR1 as MNHNY and CDR2 as SVGAGI (reference sequence). The CDR3 extends over 16 amino acids. V was clipped by 2 bases and J by 1 base; unmatched bases: 7. In nucleotides, the CDR3 is TGTGCCAGCAGTTACGCGATGGGACAGAGGAACACTGAAGCTTTCTTT. Amino acid sequence: CASSYAMGQRNTEAFF.

This clone was recorded a few times. This chain connects TRBV7-9 to TRBJ2-1, with TRBD1 identical over 8 bases. The J segment lost 8 bases and the V segment lost 4 bases, leaving 7 bases of the junction unmatched. Germline values: CDR1 SEHNR, CDR2 FQNEAQ (reference sequence). This CDR3 has 14 amino acids. The CDR3 region has the DNA TGTGCCAGCAGCTCAGGACAGGGTTTCGATGAGCAGTTCTTC. This gives the protein CASSSGQGFDEQFF. The whole variable domain, filled in from reference TRBV7-9 and TRBJ2-1, reads DTGVSQNPRHKITKRGQNVTFRCDPISEHNRLYWYRQTLGQGPEFLTYFQNEAQLEKSRLLSDRFSAERPKGSFSTLEIQRTEQGDSAMYLCASSSGQGFDEQFFGPGTRLTVL.

This rearrangement joins TRBV7-9 to TRBJ2-1; 10 bases align to TRBD2. In germline, CDR1 is SEHNR, CDR2 FQNEAQ (reference sequence). There are 14 residues in the CDR3. The V and J ends lost 6 bases and 5 bases, in that order; junction bases with no gene match: 4. The CDR3 bases are TGTGCCAGCAGACTAGCGGGGATTCACAATGAGCAGTTCTTC. It is translated as CASRLAGIHNEQFF.

The rearrangement joins TRBV5-4 to TRBJ1-2, with 9 bases matching TRBD1. V lost 4 bases to trimming and J lost 7 bases; unmatched junction nucleotides: 11. This CDR3 region has 15 residues. Per germline, CDR1 SGHNT and CDR2 YYREEE (reference sequence). The CDR3 protein is CASSPGGQGMVGYTF. Here the CDR3 DNA reads TGTGCCAGCAGCCCGGGGGGACAGGGAATGGTTGGCTACACCTTC.